Listed below are T cell receptor beta chains from one sample, sequenced in a study of blood T cell repertoires in COVID-19. This table comes from immunoSEQ multiplex PCR, and its TCRdb copy is limited to in-frame clones, with some not included. The data hold about 150,000 clones, with 80% to 90% observed a single time. Sequencing was performed on peripheral blood. The receptors derive from a man in his 70s with acute or convalescent COVID-19. The CDR3 runs from the conserved cysteine through the conserved F or W. Each record gives: J gene, D gene, V gene, clone size, CDR3 DNA, CDR3 protein. D genes are given only for firm matches. The size field is filled for only some rows; it gives once, few, many or a size class.

>TRBJ2-1|TRBD2|TRBV7-3|.
TGTGCCAGCAGCTTTAGCGGGAGGGCCTTCGATGAGCAGTTCTTC
CASSFSGRAFDEQFF
>TRBJ1-1|TRBD1|TRBV14|.
TGTGCCAGCAGCCCTCAGGGGGCCTTCAACACTGAAGCTTTCTTT
CASSPQGAFNTEAFF
>TRBJ1-5|.|TRBV28|.
TGTGCCAGCAGTAGGGGGAACCAGCCCCAGCATTTT
CASSRGNQPQHF
>TRBJ1-1|.|TRBV6-5|.
TGTGCCAGCAGTTACCCGCGGGGTGAAGCTTTCTTT
CASSYPRGEAFF
>TRBJ2-7|TRBD1|TRBV11-1|.
TGTGCCAGCAGCCCCCGGACAGGCGATACCTACGAGCAGTACTTC
CASSPRTGDTYEQYF
>TRBJ2-5|TRBD2|TRBV28|.
TGTGCCAGCGGACTAGCGGGAAGAGAGACCCAGTACTTC
CASGLAGRETQYF
>TRBJ2-7|.|TRBV19|.
TGTGCCAGTAGTGAGACAGTGGCCTACGAGCAGTACTTC
CASSETVAYEQYF
>TRBJ2-7|TRBD2|TRBV6-5|.
TGTGCCAGCAAACCCGGCCTAGCGGTCGTCTACGAGCAGTACTTC
CASKPGLAVVYEQYF
>TRBJ2-1|TRBD2|TRBV3-1/TRBV3-2|.
TGTGCCAGCAGCCCCCGGGTAGCGGGATTTAATGAGCAGTTCTTC
CASSPRVAGFNEQFF
>TRBJ2-1|.|TRBV9|.
TGTGCCAGCAGCGTAGGTGTCGGTAGCGGACACAATGAGCAGTTCTTC
CASSVGVGSGHNEQFF
>TRBJ2-1|.|TRBV25-1|.
TGTGCCAGCAGTGGGGGGGGCGTGGTGTTCTTC
CASSGGGVVFF
>TRBJ2-2|TRBD1|TRBV7-9|.
TGTGCCAGCAGTCCAAGGACAGGATCGGTCACCGGGGAGCTGTTTTTT
CASSPRTGSVTGELFF
>TRBJ2-1|.|TRBV30|.
TGTGCCTGGAGGGACGGGAGCTCCTACAATGAGCAGTTCTTC
CAWRDGSSYNEQFF
>TRBJ2-7|TRBD2|TRBV6-5|once
TGTGCCGGAGGACTAGCGGGAAACTACGAGCAGTACTTC
CAGGLAGNYEQYF
>TRBJ2-7|.|TRBV25-1|once
TGTGCCAGCAGTCGTGGGGGCGTCCGGTACGAGCAGTACTTC
CASSRGGVRYEQYF
>TRBJ2-7|.|TRBV3-1/TRBV3-2|.
TGTGCCAGCAGCCATGTCCCGGGACAAGTATCCGGGCAAAAACAGTACTTC
CASSHVPGQVSGQKQYF
>TRBJ1-1|TRBD1|TRBV19|.
TGTGCCAGTACGCGGGACAGGGTGAACACTGAAGCTTTCTTT
CASTRDRVNTEAFF
>TRBJ2-5|.|TRBV19|.
TGTGCCAGTAGATCTCGGGAGAGAGGAGAGACCCAGTACTTC
CASRSRERGETQYF
>TRBJ2-7|.|TRBV7-8|.
TGTGCCAGCAGCTTAGCTGGGCGGCAGGGATACGAGCAGTACTTC
CASSLAGRQGYEQYF
>TRBJ2-2|.|TRBV9|.
TGTGCCAGCAGCGTAAATATTAACACCGGGGAGCTGTTTTTT
CASSVNINTGELFF
>TRBJ1-2|.|TRBV7-6|few
TGTGCCAGCAGCTTAGTTGTGGGTGGAGGAGGCTACACCTTC
CASSLVVGGGGYTF
>TRBJ2-2|.|TRBV19|.
TGTGCCAGTGCTACAGGGGGGGTCACCGGGGAGCTGTTTTTT
CASATGGVTGELFF
>TRBJ1-5|TRBD1|TRBV5-8|.
TGTGCCAGCAGCTTGGCGGGACAGGGGGGTGGTAGCAATCAGCCCCAGCATTTT
CASSLAGQGGGSNQPQHF
>TRBJ2-7|TRBD2|TRBV5-4|.
TGTGCCAGCAGCTTGCCTGGTCGGACTAGCGGCTACGAGCAGTACTTC
CASSLPGRTSGYEQYF
>TRBJ2-5|TRBD1|TRBV28|.
TGTGCCAGCAGCGTTAGGGGACAGGGTCTTTCCCAAGAGACCCAGTACTTC
CASSVRGQGLSQETQYF
>TRBJ2-5|.|TRBV5-8|.
TGTGCCAGCAGCTTGGGTGGAGGGACGTGGCGGGAGACCCAGTACTTC
CASSLGGGTWRETQYF
>TRBJ2-7|TRBD2|TRBV18|once
TGTGCCAGCTCACGGGAAGCGGGAGGGGAGCAGTACTTC
CASSREAGGEQYF
>TRBJ2-1|TRBD2|TRBV2|.
TGTGCCAGCAGCCTCGGACTAGCGGGGTACAATGAGCAGTTCTTC
CASSLGLAGYNEQFF
>TRBJ1-2|.|TRBV28|.
TGTGCCAGCAGGAAAGCAGGGGTTCGCGGCTACACCTTC
CASRKAGVRGYTF
>TRBJ1-5|.|TRBV2|.
TGTGCCAGCAGTGCGGGACTCTGGCAGCCCCAGCATTTT
CASSAGLWQPQHF
>TRBJ1-2|.|TRBV19|once
TGTGCCAGTAGTATAGATAAACCAGACTCCTATGGCTACACCTTC
CASSIDKPDSYGYTF
>TRBJ2-1|TRBD1|TRBV10-3|once
TGTGCCATTAGACAGGGAGATGAGCAGTTCTTC
CAIRQGDEQFF
>TRBJ1-6|.|TRBV19|.
TGTGCCAGTAACCTAAGGAGGGGCCTGGGGAATTCACCCCTCCACTTT
CASNLRRGLGNSPLHF
>TRBJ2-3|TRBD2|TRBV6-5|.
TGTGCCAGCAGTTCCCCTACTAGCGGGAGACCAGATACGCAGTATTTT
CASSSPTSGRPDTQYF
>TRBJ1-4|.|TRBV25-1|.
TGTGCCAGCAGTGAATGGTCCGGGAACTTCGAAAAACTGTTTTTT
CASSEWSGNFEKLFF
>TRBJ2-2|.|TRBV11-3|few
TGTGCCAGCAGCCCCGGGAAAGTCAACACCGGGGAGCTGTTTTTT
CASSPGKVNTGELFF
>TRBJ2-2|TRBD1|TRBV24-1|.
TGTGCCACCAGTGATTTGCCGGGACAGGGGGCCGGGGAGCTGTTTTTT
CATSDLPGQGAGELFF
>TRBJ2-3|TRBD2|TRBV5-1|.
TGCGCCAGCAGCTTGGTGGCTAGCGGGAGGGCCCGGGCAGATACGCAGTATTTT
CASSLVASGRARADTQYF
>TRBJ2-7|.|TRBV6-2/TRBV6-3|.
TGTGCCAGCAGTTCCGCCTACGAGCAGTACTTC
CASSSAYEQYF
>TRBJ2-3|.|TRBV2|.
TGTGCCAGCGGAACCTGGAGGGCAAGAGATACGCAGTATTTT
CASGTWRARDTQYF
>TRBJ2-7|.|TRBV28|.
TGTGCCAGCAGTTTCGGGAGCTCCTACGAGCAGTACTTC
CASSFGSSYEQYF
>TRBJ1-5|TRBD1|TRBV9|.
TGTGCCAGCAGCGTTGGGACAGGAGGCAATCAGCCCCAGCATTTT
CASSVGTGGNQPQHF
>TRBJ1-1|.|TRBV29-1|.
TGCAGCGTTGCGTGGGTGGCGGGTGGTGAAGCTTTCTTT
CSVAWVAGGEAFF
>TRBJ2-4|.|TRBV7-2|.
TGTGCCAGCAGCCCCGGTGGAGGAATTTTAGCCAAAAACATTCAGTACTTC
CASSPGGGILAKNIQYF
>TRBJ2-7|TRBD2|TRBV6-5|.
TGTGCCAGCAGTTACTCGATTTCGGGAGGGCCTCGGGAGCAGTACTTC
CASSYSISGGPREQYF
>TRBJ1-5|.|TRBV3-1/TRBV3-2|few
TGTGCCAGCAGCCAAGATTTAACAGACAATCAGCCCCAGCATTTT
CASSQDLTDNQPQHF
>TRBJ1-6|TRBD1|TRBV3-1/TRBV3-2|.
TGTGCCAGCAGCATAAAGACAGGGAACTCACCCCTCCACTTT
CASSIKTGNSPLHF
>TRBJ2-7|TRBD1|TRBV19|.
TGTGCCAGTAGTGGCCCAGGGGGTAGCGAGCAGTACTTC
CASSGPGGSEQYF
>TRBJ1-1|.|TRBV13|once
TGTGCCAGCAGCTTACGAGTCACTTTCTTGAACACTGAAGCTTTCTTT
CASSLRVTFLNTEAFF
>TRBJ1-1|.|TRBV20-1|.
TGCAGTGCTAGGCGCGACACTGAAGCTTTCTTT
CSARRDTEAFF
>TRBJ1-1|TRBD1|TRBV3-1/TRBV3-2|.
TGTGCCAGCACCCCGACCGGGACAGGGGGAGGACGAGCTTTCTTT
CASTPTGTGGGRAFF
>TRBJ2-1|TRBD1|TRBV19|.
TGTGCCAGTAGTATGACAGGGAGAGATGAGCAGTTCTTC
CASSMTGRDEQFF
>TRBJ2-5|TRBD2|TRBV5-1|.
TGCGCCAGCAGCCGGGAGGGAAACCAAGAGACCCAGTACTTC
CASSREGNQETQYF
>TRBJ1-1|.|TRBV11-2|.
TGTGCCAGCAGTTTAGAGCGGGGTTCCGGCACTGAAGCTTTCTTT
CASSLERGSGTEAFF
>TRBJ2-1|.|TRBV18|.
TGTGCCAGCTCGCCCGGCCGACAATCCTACAATGAGCAGTTCTTC
CASSPGRQSYNEQFF
>TRBJ2-1|TRBD2|TRBV7-8|.
TGTGCCAGCACCCCGAGGGCTAGCGGGAGGGCCCTCGACAATGAGCAGTTCTTC
CASTPRASGRALDNEQFF
>TRBJ2-7|.|TRBV7-9|.
TGTGCCAGCAGCTTAATACAGGACGAGCAGTACTTC
CASSLIQDEQYF